A selection of T cell receptor beta chains follows, all from one sample in a study of blood T cell repertoires in COVID-19. The method was immunoSEQ multiplex PCR; TCRdb's version includes in-frame clones alone and lacks a portion of them. In the table there are approximately 300,000 clones, around 87% of which are singletons. The specimen was peripheral blood. All receptors derive from a woman in her thirties or forties with COVID-19, enrolled during active disease. Both conserved end residues are part of each CDR3. The order of the fields is D gene, J gene, clone size, V gene, CDR3 protein, CDR3 DNA. A D gene is named only where the DNA matches it firmly. Only some rows state a clone size, as once, few, many or a class for expanded clones.

D: .
J: TRBJ1-2
size: .
V: TRBV2
CDR3: CASSEGQNYGYTF
DNA: TGTGCCAGCAGTGAGGGGCAGAACTATGGCTACACCTTC

D: TRBD1
J: TRBJ2-1
size: .
V: TRBV7-3
CDR3: CASRPPGGTGKNNEQFF
DNA: TGTGCCAGCAGGCCTCCCGGGGGGACAGGGAAGAACAATGAGCAGTTCTTC

D: TRBD2
J: TRBJ2-5
size: .
V: TRBV9
CDR3: CASSFRTSRETQYF
DNA: TGTGCCAGCAGCTTCCGGACTAGCCGGGAGACCCAGTACTTC

D: .
J: TRBJ1-2
size: .
V: TRBV13
CDR3: CASSETGGYTF
DNA: TGTGCCAGCAGCGAAACCGGGGGCTACACCTTC

D: TRBD2
J: TRBJ2-2
size: once
V: TRBV3-1/TRBV3-2
CDR3: CASSQGGLAGVTGELFF
DNA: TGTGCCAGCAGCCAAGGGGGGCTAGCGGGAGTCACCGGGGAGCTGTTTTTT

D: .
J: TRBJ1-3
size: .
V: TRBV5-1
CDR3: CASSFTGGNTIYF
DNA: TGCGCCAGCAGCTTTACAGGTGGAAACACCATATATTTT

D: .
J: TRBJ2-1
size: .
V: TRBV7-8
CDR3: CASSLAAYRGGNEQFF
DNA: TGTGCCAGCAGCTTAGCCGCCTACCGAGGCGGCAATGAGCAGTTCTTC

D: .
J: TRBJ1-1
size: .
V: TRBV6-2/TRBV6-3
CDR3: CASSSGSEAFF
DNA: TGTGCCAGCAGTTCAGGGTCTGAAGCTTTCTTT

D: .
J: TRBJ1-1
size: .
V: TRBV28
CDR3: CASSLPPVGSTEAFF
DNA: TGTGCCAGCAGTTTACCCCCTGTTGGGAGCACTGAAGCTTTCTTT

D: .
J: TRBJ2-6
size: .
V: TRBV18
CDR3: CASSPLTSGANVLTF
DNA: TGTGCCAGCTCACCTCTGACATCTGGGGCCAACGTCCTGACTTTC

D: TRBD1
J: TRBJ1-1
size: .
V: TRBV7-9
CDR3: CASSPTTGRTEAFF
DNA: TGTGCCAGCAGTCCTACGACAGGGAGGACTGAAGCTTTCTTT

D: TRBD2
J: TRBJ2-2
size: .
V: TRBV29-1
CDR3: CSVAVVAGGTGELFF
DNA: TGCAGCGTTGCTGTAGTAGCGGGGGGCACCGGGGAGCTGTTTTTT

D: .
J: TRBJ1-2
size: .
V: TRBV4-3
CDR3: CASSHEGAANYGYTF
DNA: TGCGCCAGCAGCCACGAAGGAGCAGCTAACTATGGCTACACCTTC

D: TRBD1
J: TRBJ1-5
size: .
V: TRBV7-6
CDR3: CASSLGTGYDQPQHF
DNA: TGTGCCAGCAGCTTAGGGACAGGGTACGATCAGCCCCAGCATTTT

D: TRBD1
J: TRBJ2-5
size: .
V: TRBV10-3
CDR3: CAISGRGQGGETQYF
DNA: TGTGCCATCAGTGGAAGGGGACAGGGTGGGGAGACCCAGTACTTC

D: .
J: TRBJ1-1
size: .
V: TRBV6-5
CDR3: CASRFGGSEAFF
DNA: TGTGCCAGCAGGTTCGGAGGATCTGAAGCTTTCTTT

D: .
J: TRBJ2-7
size: .
V: TRBV27
CDR3: CASRPQQGGYEQYF
DNA: TGTGCCAGCAGACCCCAACAGGGTGGGTACGAGCAGTACTTC

D: TRBD1
J: TRBJ1-5
size: .
V: TRBV5-5
CDR3: CASSPAEGATNQPQHF
DNA: TGTGCCAGCAGCCCGGCCGAGGGGGCGACCAATCAGCCCCAGCATTTT

D: .
J: TRBJ2-5
size: .
V: TRBV27
CDR3: CASSFGPQVGTQYF
DNA: TGTGCCAGCAGTTTTGGCCCGCAGGTCGGGACCCAGTACTTC

D: TRBD1
J: TRBJ2-7
size: .
V: TRBV3-1/TRBV3-2
CDR3: CASSQDIQGTYEQYF
DNA: TGTGCCAGCAGCCAAGATATACAGGGGACGTACGAGCAGTACTTC

D: .
J: TRBJ2-7
size: .
V: TRBV7-9
CDR3: CASSFSRIEQYF
DNA: TGTGCCAGCAGCTTCTCTAGGATAGAGCAGTACTTC

D: .
J: TRBJ1-2
size: .
V: TRBV28
CDR3: CASSLGAGYGYTF
DNA: TGTGCCAGCAGTTTGGGGGCCGGCTATGGCTACACCTTC